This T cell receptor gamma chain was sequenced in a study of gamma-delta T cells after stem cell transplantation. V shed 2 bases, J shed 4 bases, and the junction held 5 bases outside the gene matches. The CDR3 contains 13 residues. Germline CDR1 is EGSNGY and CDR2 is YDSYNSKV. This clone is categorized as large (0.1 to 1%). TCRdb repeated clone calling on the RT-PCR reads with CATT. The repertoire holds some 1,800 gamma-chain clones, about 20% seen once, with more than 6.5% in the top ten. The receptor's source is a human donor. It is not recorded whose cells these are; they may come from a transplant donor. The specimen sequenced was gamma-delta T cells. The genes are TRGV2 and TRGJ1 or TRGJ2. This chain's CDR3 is CATWDALYYKKLF. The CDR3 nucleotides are TGTGCCACCTGGGACGCTCTCTATTATAAGAAACTCTTT.